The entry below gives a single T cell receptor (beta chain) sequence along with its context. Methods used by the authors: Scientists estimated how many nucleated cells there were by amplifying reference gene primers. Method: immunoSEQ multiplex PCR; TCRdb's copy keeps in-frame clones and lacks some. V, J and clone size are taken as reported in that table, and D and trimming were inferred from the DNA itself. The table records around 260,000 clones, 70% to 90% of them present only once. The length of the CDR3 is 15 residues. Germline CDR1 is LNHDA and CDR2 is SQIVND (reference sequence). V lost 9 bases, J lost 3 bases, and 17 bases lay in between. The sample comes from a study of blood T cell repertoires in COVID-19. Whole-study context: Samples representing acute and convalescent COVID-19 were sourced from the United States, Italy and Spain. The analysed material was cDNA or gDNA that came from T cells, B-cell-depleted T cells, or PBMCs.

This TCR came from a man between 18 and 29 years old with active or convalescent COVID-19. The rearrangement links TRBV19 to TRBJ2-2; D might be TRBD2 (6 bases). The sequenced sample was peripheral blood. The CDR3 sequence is CASQITGLHTGELFF. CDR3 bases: TGTGCCAGCCAGATTACGGGACTGCACACCGGGGAGCTGTTTTTT. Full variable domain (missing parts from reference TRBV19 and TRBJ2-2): DGGITQSPKYLFRKEGQNVTLSCEQNLNHDAMYWYRQDPGQGLRLIYYSQIVNDFQKGDIAEGYSVSREKKESFPLTVTSAQKNPTAFYLCASQITGLHTGELFFGEGSRLTVL.